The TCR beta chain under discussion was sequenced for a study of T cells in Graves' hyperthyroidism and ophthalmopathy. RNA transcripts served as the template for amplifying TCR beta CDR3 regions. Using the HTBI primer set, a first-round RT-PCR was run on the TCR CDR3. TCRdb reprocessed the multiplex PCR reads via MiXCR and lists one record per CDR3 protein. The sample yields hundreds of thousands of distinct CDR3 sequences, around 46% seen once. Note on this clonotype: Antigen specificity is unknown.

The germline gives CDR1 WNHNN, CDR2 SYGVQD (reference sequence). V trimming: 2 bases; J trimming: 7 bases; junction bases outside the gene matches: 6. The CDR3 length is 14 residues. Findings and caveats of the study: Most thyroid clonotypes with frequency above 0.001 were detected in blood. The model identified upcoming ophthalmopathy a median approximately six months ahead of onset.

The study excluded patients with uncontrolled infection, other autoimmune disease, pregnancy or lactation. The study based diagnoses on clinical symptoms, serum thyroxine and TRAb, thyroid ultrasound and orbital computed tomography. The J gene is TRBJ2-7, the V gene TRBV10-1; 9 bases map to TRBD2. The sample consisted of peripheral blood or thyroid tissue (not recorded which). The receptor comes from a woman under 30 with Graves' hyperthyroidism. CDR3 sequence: CASSETSGFREQYF. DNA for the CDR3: TGCGCCAGCAGTGAGACTAGCGGGTTCCGGGAGCAGTACTTC.